This T cell receptor (beta chain) was sequenced in a study of blood T cell repertoires in COVID-19. Study at large: Material from acute and convalescent COVID-19 was sourced from the United States, Italy and Spain. From T cells, B-cell-depleted T cells, or PBMCs came the material, which was cDNA or gDNA.

As processed by the authors: How many nucleated cells were present was estimated from reference gene primer amplification. The protocol was immunoSEQ multiplex PCR, while the TCRdb copy is restricted to in-frame clones and leaves out a portion. The V and J calls and clone size come from that table; D and trimming were worked out from the DNA. The table includes tens of thousands of clones, approximately 88% detected once. CDR1 and CDR2 from the germline V gene are MNHEY and SVGAGI. CDR3 length equals 12 residues. Trimming took 7 bases from V and 6 from J, leaving 7 bases between them. This TCR derives from a woman in her sixties or seventies with acute or convalescent COVID-19. The chain recombines TRBV6-5 with TRBJ1-6; D remains ambiguous. Sequences were obtained from peripheral blood. The CDR3 reads CASKLSNSPLHF. Here the CDR3 DNA reads TGTGCCAGCAAGCTTTCTAATTCACCCCTCCACTTT.